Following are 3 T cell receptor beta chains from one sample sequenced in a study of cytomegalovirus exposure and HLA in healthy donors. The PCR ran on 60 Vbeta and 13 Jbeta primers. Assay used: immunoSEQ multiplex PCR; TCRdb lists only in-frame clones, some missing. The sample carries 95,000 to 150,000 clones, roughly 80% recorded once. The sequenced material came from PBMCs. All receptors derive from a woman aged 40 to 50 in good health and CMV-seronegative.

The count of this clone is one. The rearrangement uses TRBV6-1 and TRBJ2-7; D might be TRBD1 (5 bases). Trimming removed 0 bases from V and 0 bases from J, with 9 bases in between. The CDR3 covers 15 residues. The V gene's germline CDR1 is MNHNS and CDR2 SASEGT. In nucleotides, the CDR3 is TGTGCCAGCAGTGAAGCGGCAGGGTCCTCCTACGAGCAGTACTTC. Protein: CASSEAAGSSYEQYF.

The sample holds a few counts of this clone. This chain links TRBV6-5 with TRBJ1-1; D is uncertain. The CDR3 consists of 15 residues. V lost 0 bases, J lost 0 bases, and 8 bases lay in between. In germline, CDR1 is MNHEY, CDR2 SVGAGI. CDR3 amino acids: CASSYSGRMNTEAFF. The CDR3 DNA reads TGTGCCAGCAGTTACTCGGGCAGAATGAACACTGAAGCTTTCTTT.

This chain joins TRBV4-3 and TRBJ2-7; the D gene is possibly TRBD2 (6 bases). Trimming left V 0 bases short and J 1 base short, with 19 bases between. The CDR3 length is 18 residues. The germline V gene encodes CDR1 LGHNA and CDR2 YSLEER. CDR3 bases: TGCGCCAGCAGCCAAGATAATGCATGGGTTAGCGGATCCTACGAGCAGTACTTC. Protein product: CASSQDNAWVSGSYEQYF.